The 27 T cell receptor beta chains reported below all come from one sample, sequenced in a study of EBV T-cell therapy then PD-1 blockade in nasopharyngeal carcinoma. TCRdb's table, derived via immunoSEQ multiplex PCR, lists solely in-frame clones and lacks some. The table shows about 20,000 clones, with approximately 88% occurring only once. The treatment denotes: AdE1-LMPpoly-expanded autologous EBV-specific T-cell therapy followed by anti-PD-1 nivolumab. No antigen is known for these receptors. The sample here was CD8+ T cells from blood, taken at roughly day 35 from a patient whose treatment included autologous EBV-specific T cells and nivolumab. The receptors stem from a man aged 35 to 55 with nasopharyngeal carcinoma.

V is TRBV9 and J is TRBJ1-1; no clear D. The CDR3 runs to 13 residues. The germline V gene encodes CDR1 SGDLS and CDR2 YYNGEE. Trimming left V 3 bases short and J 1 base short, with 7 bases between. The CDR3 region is CASSEAENTEAFF. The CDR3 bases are TGTGCCAGCAGCGAGGCAGAGAACACTGAAGCTTTCTTT. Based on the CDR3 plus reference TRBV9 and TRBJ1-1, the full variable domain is DSGVTQTPKHLITATGQRVTLRCSPRSGDLSVYWYQQSLDQGLQFLIQYYNGEERAKGNILERFSAQQFPDLHSELNLSSLELGDSALYFCASSEAENTEAFFGQGTRLTVV.

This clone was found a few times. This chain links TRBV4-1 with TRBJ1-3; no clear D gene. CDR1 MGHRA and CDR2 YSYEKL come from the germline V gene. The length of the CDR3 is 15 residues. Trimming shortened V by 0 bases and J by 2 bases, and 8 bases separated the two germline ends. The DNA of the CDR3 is TGCGCCAGCAGCCAAGATGGGAGGGCTGGAAACACCATATATTTT. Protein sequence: CASSQDGRAGNTIYF.

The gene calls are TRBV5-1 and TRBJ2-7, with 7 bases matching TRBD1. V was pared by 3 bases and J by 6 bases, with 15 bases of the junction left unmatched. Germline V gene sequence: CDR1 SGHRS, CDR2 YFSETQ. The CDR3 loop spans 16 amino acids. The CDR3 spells CASSSRQGMRSGEQYF. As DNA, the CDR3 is TGCGCCAGCAGCTCGAGACAGGGTATGAGGTCGGGCGAGCAGTACTTC.

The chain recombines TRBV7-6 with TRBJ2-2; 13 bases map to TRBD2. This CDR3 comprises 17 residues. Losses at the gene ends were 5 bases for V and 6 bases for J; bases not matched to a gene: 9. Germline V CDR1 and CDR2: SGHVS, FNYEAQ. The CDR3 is CASSLRTSGGNSGELFF. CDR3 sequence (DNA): TGTGCCAGCAGCCTTCGGACTAGCGGGGGAAATTCCGGGGAGCTGTTTTTT.

The CDR3 region is CASSSTGTRGGETQYF. The DNA of the CDR3 is TGTGCCAGCAGTTCAACCGGGACACGGGGCGGGGAGACCCAGTACTTC. The chain recombines TRBV6-5 with TRBJ2-5; the D gene is possibly TRBD1 (6 bases). Germline CDR1 is MNHEY and CDR2 is SVGAGI. This CDR3 region has 16 residues. V lost 4 bases and J lost 5, with 20 bases in between.

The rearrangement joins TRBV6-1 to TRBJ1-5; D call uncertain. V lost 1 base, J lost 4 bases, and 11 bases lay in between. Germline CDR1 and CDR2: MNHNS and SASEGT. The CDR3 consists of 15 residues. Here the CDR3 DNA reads TGTGCCAGCAGTGAAGTATACAGCCCAAATCAGCCCCAGCATTTT. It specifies CASSEVYSPNQPQHF.

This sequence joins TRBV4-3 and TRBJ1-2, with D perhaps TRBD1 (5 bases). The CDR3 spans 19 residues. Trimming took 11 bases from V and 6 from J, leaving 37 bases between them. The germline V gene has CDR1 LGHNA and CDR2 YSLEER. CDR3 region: CACCQDERTGGPIGDGYTF. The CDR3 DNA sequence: TGCGCCTGCTGCCAAGATGAGAGGACGGGGGGACCTATTGGGGATGGCTACACCTTC.

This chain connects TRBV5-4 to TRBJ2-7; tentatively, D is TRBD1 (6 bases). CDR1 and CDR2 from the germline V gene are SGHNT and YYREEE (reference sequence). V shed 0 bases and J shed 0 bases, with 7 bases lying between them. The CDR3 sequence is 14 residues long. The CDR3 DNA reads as TGTGCCAGCAGCTTGGGGACAGCCTCCTACGAGCAGTACTTC. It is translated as CASSLGTASYEQYF.

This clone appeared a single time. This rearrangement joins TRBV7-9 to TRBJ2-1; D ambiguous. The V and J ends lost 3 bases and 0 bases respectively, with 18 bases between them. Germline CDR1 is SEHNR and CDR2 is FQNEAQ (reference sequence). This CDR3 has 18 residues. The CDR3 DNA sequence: TGTGCCAGCAGCTTCAAGGCAGTTGTATTTAGCTCCTACAATGAGCAGTTCTTC. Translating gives CASSFKAVVFSSYNEQFF.

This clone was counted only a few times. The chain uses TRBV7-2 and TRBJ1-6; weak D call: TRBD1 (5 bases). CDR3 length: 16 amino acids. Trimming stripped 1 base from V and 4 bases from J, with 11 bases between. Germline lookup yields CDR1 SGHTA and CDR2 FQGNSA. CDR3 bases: TGTGCCAGCAGCTTAGATGAAGGGGCTTATAATTCACCCCTCCACTTT. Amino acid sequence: CASSLDEGAYNSPLHF.

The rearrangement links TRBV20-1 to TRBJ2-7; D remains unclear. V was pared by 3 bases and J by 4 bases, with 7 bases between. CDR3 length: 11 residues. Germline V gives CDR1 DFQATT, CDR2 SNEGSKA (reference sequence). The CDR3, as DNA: TGCAGTGCTAGTCTCTTTTACGAGCAGTACTTC. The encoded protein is CSASLFYEQYF.

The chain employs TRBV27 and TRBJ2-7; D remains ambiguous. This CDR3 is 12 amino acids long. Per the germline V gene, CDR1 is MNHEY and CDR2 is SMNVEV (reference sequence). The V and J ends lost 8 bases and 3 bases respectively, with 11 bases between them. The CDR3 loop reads CASLSERYEQYF. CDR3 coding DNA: TGTGCCAGCCTCTCAGAGCGCTACGAGCAGTACTTC.

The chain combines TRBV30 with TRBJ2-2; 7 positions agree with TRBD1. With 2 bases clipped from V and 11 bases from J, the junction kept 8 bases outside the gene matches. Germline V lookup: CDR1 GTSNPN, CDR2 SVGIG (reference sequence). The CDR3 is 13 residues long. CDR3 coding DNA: TGTGCCTGGAGTAATTACAGGGGACCCGAGCTGTTTTTT. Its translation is CAWSNYRGPELFF.

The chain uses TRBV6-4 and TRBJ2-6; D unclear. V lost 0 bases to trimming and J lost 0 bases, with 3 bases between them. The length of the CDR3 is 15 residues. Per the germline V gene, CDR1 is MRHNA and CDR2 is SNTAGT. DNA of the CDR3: TGTGCCAGCAGTGACTCCGCCTCTGGGGCCAACGTCCTGACTTTC. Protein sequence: CASSDSASGANVLTF.

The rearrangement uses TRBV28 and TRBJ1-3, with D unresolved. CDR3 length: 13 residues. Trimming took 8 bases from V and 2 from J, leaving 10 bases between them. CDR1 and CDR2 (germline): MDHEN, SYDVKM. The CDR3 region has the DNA TGTGCCAGCTGTAGGGCGACTGGAAACACCATATATTTT. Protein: CASCRATGNTIYF.

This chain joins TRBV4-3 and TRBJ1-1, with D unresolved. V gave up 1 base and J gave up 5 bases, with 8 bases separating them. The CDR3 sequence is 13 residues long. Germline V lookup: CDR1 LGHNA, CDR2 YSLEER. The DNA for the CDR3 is TGCGCCAGCAGCCAAGTTAGGAAGACTGAAGCTTTCTTT. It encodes CASSQVRKTEAFF.

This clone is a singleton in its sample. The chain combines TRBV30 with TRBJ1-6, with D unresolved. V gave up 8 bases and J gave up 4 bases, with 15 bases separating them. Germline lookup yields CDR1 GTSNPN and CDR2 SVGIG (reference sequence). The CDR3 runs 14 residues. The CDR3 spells CARLPGSYNSPLHF. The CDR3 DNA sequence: TGTGCCCGACTGCCGGGGTCTTATAATTCACCCCTCCACTTT.

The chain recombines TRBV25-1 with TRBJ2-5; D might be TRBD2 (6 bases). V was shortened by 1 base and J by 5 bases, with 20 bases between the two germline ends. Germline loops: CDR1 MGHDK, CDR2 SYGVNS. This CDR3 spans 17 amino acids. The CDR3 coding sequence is TGTGCCAGCAGTGAATTTTGGGCGGAGGGTCGTGGGGAGACCCAGTACTTC. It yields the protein CASSEFWAEGRGETQYF.

CDR3 loop: CASSPGRPGYTF. The CDR3 region has the DNA TGTGCCAGCAGTCCAGGACGTCCGGGCTACACCTTC. The chain links TRBV6-2 or TRBV6-3 to TRBJ1-2; D is undetermined. With 5 bases removed from V and 8 bases from J, the gap between germline ends came to 12 bases. Per germline, CDR1 MNHEY and CDR2 SVGEGT. The length of the CDR3 is 12 residues.

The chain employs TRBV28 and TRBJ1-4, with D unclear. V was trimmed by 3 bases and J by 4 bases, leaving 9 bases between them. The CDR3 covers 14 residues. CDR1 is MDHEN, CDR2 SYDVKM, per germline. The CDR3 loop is CASSFVRGNEKLFF. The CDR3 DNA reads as TGTGCCAGCAGTTTTGTGAGAGGTAATGAAAAACTGTTTTTT.

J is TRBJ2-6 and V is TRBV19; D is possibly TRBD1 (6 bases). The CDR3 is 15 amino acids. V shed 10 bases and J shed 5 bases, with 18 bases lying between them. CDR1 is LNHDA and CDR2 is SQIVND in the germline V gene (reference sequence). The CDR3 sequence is CATSPHRAWANVLTF. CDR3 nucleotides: TGTGCCACCTCCCCACACAGGGCCTGGGCCAACGTCCTGACTTTC.

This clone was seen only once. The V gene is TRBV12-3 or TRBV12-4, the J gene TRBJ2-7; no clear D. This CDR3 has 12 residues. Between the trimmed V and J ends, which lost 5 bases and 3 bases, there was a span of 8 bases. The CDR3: CASSLYNYEQYF. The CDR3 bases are TGTGCCAGCAGTCTTTATAACTACGAGCAGTACTTC.

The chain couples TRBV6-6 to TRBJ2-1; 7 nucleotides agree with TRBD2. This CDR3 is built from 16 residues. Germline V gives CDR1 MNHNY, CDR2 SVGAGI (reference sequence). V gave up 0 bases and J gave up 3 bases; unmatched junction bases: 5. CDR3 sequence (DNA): TGTGCCAGCAGTTACTCGACCCAGCGGGACTACAATGAGCAGTTCTTC. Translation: CASSYSTQRDYNEQFF.

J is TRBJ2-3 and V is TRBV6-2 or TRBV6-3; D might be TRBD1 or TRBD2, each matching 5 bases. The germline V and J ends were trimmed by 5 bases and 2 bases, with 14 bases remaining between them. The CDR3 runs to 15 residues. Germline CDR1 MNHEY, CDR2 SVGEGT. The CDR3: CASSPARDATDTQYF. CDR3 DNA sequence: TGTGCCAGCAGTCCGGCCCGGGACGCCACAGATACGCAGTATTTT.

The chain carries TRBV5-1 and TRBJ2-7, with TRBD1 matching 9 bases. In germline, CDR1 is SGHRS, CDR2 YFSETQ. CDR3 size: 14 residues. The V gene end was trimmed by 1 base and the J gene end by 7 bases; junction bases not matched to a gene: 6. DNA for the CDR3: TGCGCCAGCAGCTTGCGGGGACAGGGTTTTGAGCAGTACTTC. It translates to CASSLRGQGFEQYF.

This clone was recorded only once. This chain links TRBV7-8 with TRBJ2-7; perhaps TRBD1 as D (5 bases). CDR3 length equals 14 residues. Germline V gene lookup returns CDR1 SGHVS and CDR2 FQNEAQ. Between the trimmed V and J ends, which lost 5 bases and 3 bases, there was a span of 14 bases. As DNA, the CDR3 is TGTGCCAGCAGCCTAGACAGTCTGGGCTACGAGCAGTACTTC. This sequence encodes CASSLDSLGYEQYF.

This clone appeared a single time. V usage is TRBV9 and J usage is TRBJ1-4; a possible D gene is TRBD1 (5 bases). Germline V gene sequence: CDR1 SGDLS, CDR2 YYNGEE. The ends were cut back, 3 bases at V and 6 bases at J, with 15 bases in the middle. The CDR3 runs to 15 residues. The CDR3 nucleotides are TGTGCCAGCAGCGCGGCGGGGGAGTTTTATGAAAAACTGTTTTTT. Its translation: CASSAAGEFYEKLFF.